The 21 T cell receptor beta chains listed next were all sequenced from one sample in a study of blood T cells in healthy people across ages. Using a J-beta primer mix together with a sample-barcoded 5' primer, a second PCR was run for roughly 7 to 11 cycles. TCRdb called the 5' RACE reads again in MiXCR, with one record for every CDR3 protein. The table has 1.5 million or so distinct CDR3 sequences, about 42% seen once; the top ten hold 4%. Sample: blood. The receptors derive from a woman aged 18-30 years in good health.

The chain uses TRBV30 and TRBJ1-5; D might be TRBD1 (5 bases). Germline assignment: CDR1 GTSNPN and CDR2 SVGIG (reference sequence). This CDR3 has 14 amino acids. Trimming took off 3 bases at V and 4 bases at J, with 13 bases between the two ends. CDR3 sequence: CAWSLGQGNQPQHF. The DNA for the CDR3 is TGTGCCTGGAGCCTGGGGCAGGGTAATCAGCCCCAGCATTTT.

In DNA, the CDR3 is TGTGCCAGCAGTAGCAGGGAGGGGCTCAATCAGCCCCAGCATTTT. Translating gives CASSSREGLNQPQHF. The V and J genes are TRBV28 and TRBJ1-5, with D maybe TRBD1 (5 bases). This CDR3 contains 15 residues. Germline V lookup: CDR1 MDHEN, CDR2 SYDVKM. Trimming removed 5 bases at V and 3 bases at J, with 14 bases between.

The chain links TRBV2 to TRBJ2-1; D uncertain. CDR1 and CDR2 from the germline V gene are SNHLY and FYNNEI. The ends were cut back, 3 bases at V and 9 bases at J, with 9 bases in the middle. The CDR3 loop spans 12 amino acids. The CDR3 DNA reads as TGTGCCAGCAGTGATTGGGGATTTGAGCAGTTCTTC. Translated, it gives CASSDWGFEQFF.

The chain employs TRBV27 and TRBJ2-1, with TRBD1 matching over 9 bases. Trimming removed 6 bases from V and 6 bases from J; junction bases left unmatched: 6. In germline, CDR1 is MNHEY, CDR2 SMNVEV (reference sequence). This CDR3 is built from 14 residues. The CDR3 region is CASRGTGTSNEQFF. The DNA of the CDR3 is TGTGCCAGCAGGGGGACAGGGACCTCCAATGAGCAGTTCTTC.

The chain is built from TRBV12-3 or TRBV12-4 and TRBJ2-1; D not resolved. Trimming took 5 bases from V and 4 from J, leaving 9 bases between them. The CDR3 contains 13 residues. The CDR3 protein is CASSPDIYNEQFF. The CDR3, as DNA: TGTGCCAGCAGTCCCGACATTTACAATGAGCAGTTCTTC.

This clonotype was seen just once. This chain connects TRBV27 to TRBJ2-2, with 8 positions matching TRBD1. From germline, CDR1 is MNHEY and CDR2 SMNVEV (reference sequence). The CDR3 runs to 11 residues. With V trimmed by 6 bases and J by 13 bases, 4 bases remained unmatched. In DNA form, the CDR3 reads TGTGCCAGCAGCTGGACAGGGAGGCTGTTTTTT. Its protein is CASSWTGRLFF.

This clonotype has a handful of counts. The gene calls are TRBV29-1 and TRBJ2-1, with 8 bases identical to TRBD1. CDR1 is SQVTM and CDR2 is ANQGSEA in the germline V gene. This CDR3 region has 14 residues. Unmatched junction bases numbered 9, after V lost 7 bases and J lost 4 bases. Here the CDR3 reads CSARDRRDYNEQFF. CDR3 nucleotides: TGCAGCGCCAGGGACAGGAGGGATTACAATGAGCAGTTCTTC.

J is TRBJ1-6 and V is TRBV20-1; 8 bases align to TRBD1. The CDR3 spans 15 residues. Germline lookup yields CDR1 DFQATT and CDR2 SNEGSKA (reference sequence). J was trimmed by 10 bases and V by 0 bases; bases with no gene match: 8. As DNA, the CDR3 is TGCAGTGCTAGAGATGGACAGGGTCTTTCGTCACCCCTCCACTTT. Its translation: CSARDGQGLSSPLHF.

V usage is TRBV4-2 and J usage is TRBJ1-2; no firm D call. CDR1 is LGHNA and CDR2 is YNFKEQ in the germline V gene. The length of the CDR3 is 14 residues. V was shortened by 0 bases and J by 8 bases, with 13 bases between the two germline ends. The CDR3 region is CASSQDGNKDGYTF. The CDR3 DNA reads as TGTGCCAGCAGCCAAGATGGGAACAAAGACGGCTACACCTTC.

The chain couples TRBV20-1 to TRBJ1-2, with 10 bases fitting TRBD1. V lost 6 bases to trimming and J lost 5 bases; unmatched junction nucleotides: 12. CDR1 and CDR2 (germline): DFQATT, SNEGSKA (reference sequence). The length of the CDR3 is 15 residues. The CDR3 is CSATLVGQGEYGYTF. For the CDR3, the DNA is TGCAGTGCCACCCTGGTAGGACAGGGGGAATATGGCTACACCTTC.

Only a few counts were recorded for this clonotype. V gene TRBV2 combines with J gene TRBJ1-1, with D possibly being TRBD1 (5 bases). The CDR3 covers 12 residues. The V end was cut by 10 bases, the J end by 6 bases, with 15 bases between. From germline, CDR1 is SNHLY and CDR2 FYNNEI. This CDR3 is CATAWGVAEAFF. The CDR3 DNA reads as TGTGCCACCGCTTGGGGGGTCGCTGAAGCTTTCTTT.

Ten or more counts support this clonotype. The genes are TRBV29-1 and TRBJ2-5; possibly TRBD1 for D (6 bases). The CDR3 contains 14 residues. Trimming cost V 6 bases and J 11 bases, with 25 bases left between them. Germline V gene lookup returns CDR1 SQVTM and CDR2 ANQGSEA. CDR3 loop: CSVGYTGFLEEQYF. DNA for the CDR3: TGCAGCGTCGGCTACACAGGGTTTCTTGAGGAGCAGTACTTC.

This clonotype was detected a few times. The chain uses TRBV27 and TRBJ2-7; possibly TRBD1 for D (6 bases). Germline V gene sequence: CDR1 MNHEY, CDR2 SMNVEV (reference sequence). The germline V and J ends were trimmed by 3 bases and 3 bases, with 15 bases remaining between them. CDR3 length: 15 residues. This chain's CDR3 is CASSLNRDTYYEQYF. For the CDR3, the DNA is TGTGCCAGCAGTTTGAACCGGGACACCTACTACGAGCAGTACTTC.

There are a few counts of this clonotype. This chain uses TRBV12-3 or TRBV12-4 with TRBJ1-5; no clear D. The CDR3 runs 12 residues. V was clipped by 7 bases and J by 4 bases, with 8 bases between them. CDR3 DNA sequence: TGTGCCAGCAACCGGCAGAATCAGCCCCAGCATTTT. It is translated as CASNRQNQPQHF.

This chain links TRBV4-1 with TRBJ1-4, with no clear D. V gave up 2 bases and J gave up 3 bases, with 10 bases separating them. The germline gives CDR1 MGHRA, CDR2 YSYEKL. The CDR3 is made up of 15 amino acids. Here the CDR3 DNA reads TGCGCCAGCAGCCAAATCCGGGCCCCTAATGAAAAACTGTTTTTT. This sequence encodes CASSQIRAPNEKLFF.

About this clonotype: An end of the junction differs from the germline gene, which may be a read error. The gene calls are TRBV25-1 and TRBJ2-3; 11 nucleotides line up with TRBD2. This CDR3 spans 16 amino acids. CDR1 and CDR2 (germline): MGHDK, SYGVNS. In DNA form, the CDR3 reads TGTGCCAGTAGTGAGGGACTAGCGGAAAGCACAGATACGCAGTATTTT. Translated: CASSEGLAESTDTQYF.

V is TRBV3-1 and J is TRBJ2-2, with no clear D. Germline CDR1 reads LGHDT; CDR2 reads YNNKEL (reference sequence). Between the trimmed V and J ends, which lost 0 bases and 8 bases, there was a span of 10 bases. CDR3 length: 14 amino acids. CDR3 residues: CASSQDTERGELFF. CDR3 in DNA: TGTGCCAGCAGCCAAGATACGGAGAGAGGGGAGCTGTTTTTT.

This clonotype came up once. This chain connects TRBV5-1 to TRBJ2-4; D not certain. TRBJ2-7 explains the end of the DNA better; the J call may be wrong. CDR3 length equals 15 residues. In germline, CDR1 is SGHRS, CDR2 YFSETQ. DNA for the CDR3: TGCGCCAGCAGCTTGGGCACATATACTCGGAGCGAGCAGTACTTC. This translates into CASSLGTYTRSEQYF.

This chain uses TRBV12-3 or TRBV12-4 with TRBJ1-6; D is unclear. The V end lost 6 bases, the J end lost 9 bases, and 9 bases lay between the germline ends. CDR3 length: 12 amino acids. CDR3 protein: CASSIYRSPLHF. In DNA form, the CDR3 reads TGTGCCAGCAGCATCTATCGTTCACCCCTCCACTTT.

Here the CDR3 reads CASSVVVAPDTQYF. CDR3 nucleotide sequence: TGTGCCAGCAGTGTGGTCGTCGCGCCAGATACGCAGTATTTT. The chain carries TRBV6-1 and TRBJ2-3, with D uncertain. Germline V gene lookup returns CDR1 MNHNS and CDR2 SASEGT. The V gene lost 4 bases and the J gene lost 4 bases, with 12 bases spanning the gap. The CDR3 is 14 residues long.

This clonotype showed up just a few times. The chain couples TRBV28 to TRBJ2-5; no reliable D call. The end of the DNA fits TRBJ2-7 better, so the J call may be wrong. There are 13 residues in the CDR3. CDR1 is MDHEN, CDR2 SYDVKM, per germline. The CDR3 here is CASSVSATYEQYF. Here the CDR3 DNA reads TGTGCCAGCAGTGTATCAGCTACCTACGAGCAGTACTTC.